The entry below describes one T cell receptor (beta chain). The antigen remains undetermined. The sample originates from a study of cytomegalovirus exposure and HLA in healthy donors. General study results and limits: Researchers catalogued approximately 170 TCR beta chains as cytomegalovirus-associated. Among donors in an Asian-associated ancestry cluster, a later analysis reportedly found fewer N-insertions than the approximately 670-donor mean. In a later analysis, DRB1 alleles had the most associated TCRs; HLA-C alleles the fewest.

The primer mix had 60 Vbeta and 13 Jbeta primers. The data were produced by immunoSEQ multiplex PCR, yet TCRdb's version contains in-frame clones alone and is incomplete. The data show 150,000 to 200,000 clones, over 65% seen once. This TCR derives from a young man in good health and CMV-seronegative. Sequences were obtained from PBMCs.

The CDR3 DNA is TGTGCCAGCAGCTTAATTAGGGGACTAGCGGGGGGGCAGGGGGGTGAGCAGTTCTTC. Translation gives CASSLIRGLAGGQGGEQFF. V usage is TRBV7-2 and J usage is TRBJ2-1, with 16 bases fitting TRBD2. The germline CDR1 and CDR2 sequences are SGHTA and FQGNSA. CDR3 length: 19 amino acids. V shed 2 bases, J shed 9 bases, and the junction held 13 bases outside the gene matches.